The clone carrying this T cell receptor (beta chain) was recorded many times. The CDR3 regions of TCR beta were amplified from RNA transcripts. TCR CDR3 underwent first-round RT-PCR with the HTBI primer set. TCRdb processed the multiplex PCR reads anew with MiXCR; each CDR3 protein has one entry. In the table there are 660,000 or so distinct CDR3 sequences, roughly 45% of which are singletons. This sample is part of a study of T cells in Graves' hyperthyroidism and ophthalmopathy. The study based diagnoses on clinical symptoms, serum thyroxine and TRAb, thyroid ultrasound and orbital computed tomography. This CDR3 is built from 15 residues. V gave up 0 bases and J gave up 2 bases, with 10 bases separating them. Per the germline V gene, CDR1 is SGHVS and CDR2 is FNYEAQ.

V and J are TRBV7-6 and TRBJ2-5; D possibly corresponds to TRBD2 (5 bases). This TCR was sampled from an adult man with Graves' disease, either hyperthyroidism or ophthalmopathy (not recorded which). Sequences were obtained from peripheral blood or thyroid tissue (not recorded which). The CDR3 loop reads CASSLAGAEQETQYF. The CDR3 coding sequence is TGTGCCAGCAGCTTAGCGGGAGCAGAACAAGAGACCCAGTACTTC.